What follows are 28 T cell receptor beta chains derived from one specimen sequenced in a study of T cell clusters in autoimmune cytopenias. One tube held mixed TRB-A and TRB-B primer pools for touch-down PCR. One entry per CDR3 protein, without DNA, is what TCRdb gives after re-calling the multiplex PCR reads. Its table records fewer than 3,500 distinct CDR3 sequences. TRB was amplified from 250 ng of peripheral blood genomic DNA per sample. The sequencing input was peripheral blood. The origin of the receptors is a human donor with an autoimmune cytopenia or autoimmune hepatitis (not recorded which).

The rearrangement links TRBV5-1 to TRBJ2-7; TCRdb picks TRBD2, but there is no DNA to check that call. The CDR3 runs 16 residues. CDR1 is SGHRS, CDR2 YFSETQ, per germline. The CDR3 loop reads CASSLSGLLATYEQYF.

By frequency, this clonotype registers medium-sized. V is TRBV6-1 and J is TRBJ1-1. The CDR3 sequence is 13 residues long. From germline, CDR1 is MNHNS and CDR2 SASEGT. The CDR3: CASRMWGNTEAFF.

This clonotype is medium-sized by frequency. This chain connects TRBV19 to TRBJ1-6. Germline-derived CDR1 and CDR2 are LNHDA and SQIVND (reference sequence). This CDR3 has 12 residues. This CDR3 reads CASRSHNSPLHF.

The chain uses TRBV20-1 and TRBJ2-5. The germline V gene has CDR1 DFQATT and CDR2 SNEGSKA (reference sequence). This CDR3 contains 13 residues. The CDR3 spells CSARFDLGETQYF.

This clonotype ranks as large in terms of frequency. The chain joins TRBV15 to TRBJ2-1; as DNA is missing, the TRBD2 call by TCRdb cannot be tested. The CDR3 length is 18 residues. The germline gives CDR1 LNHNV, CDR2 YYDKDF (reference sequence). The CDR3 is CATSMTRLAGANYNEQFF.

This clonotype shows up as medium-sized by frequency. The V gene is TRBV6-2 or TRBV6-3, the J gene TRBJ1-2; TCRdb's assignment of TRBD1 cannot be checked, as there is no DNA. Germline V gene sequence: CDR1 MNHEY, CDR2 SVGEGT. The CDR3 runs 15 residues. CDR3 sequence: CASTDWTGVLYGYTF.

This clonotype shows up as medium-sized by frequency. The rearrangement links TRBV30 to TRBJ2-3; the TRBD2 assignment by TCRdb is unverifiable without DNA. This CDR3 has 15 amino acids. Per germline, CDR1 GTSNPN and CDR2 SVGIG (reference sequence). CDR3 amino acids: CAWAAGLAGKDTQYF.

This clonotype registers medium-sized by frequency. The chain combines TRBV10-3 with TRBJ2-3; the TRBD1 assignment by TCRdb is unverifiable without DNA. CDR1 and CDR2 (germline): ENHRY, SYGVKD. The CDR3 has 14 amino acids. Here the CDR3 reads CAITPGQGADTQYF.

CDR3: CASSPGLAGGEQFF. The chain joins TRBV5-1 to TRBJ2-1; lacking DNA, the TRBD2 call made by TCRdb goes unchecked. The CDR3 consists of 14 residues. Germline assignment: CDR1 SGHRS and CDR2 YFSETQ.

CDR3: CASSEGGDRAILAGGGETQYF. J is TRBJ2-5 and V is TRBV6-1; TCRdb outputs TRBD2, but without DNA this stays unchecked. Germline assignment: CDR1 MNHNS and CDR2 SASEGT. This CDR3 is 21 amino acids long.

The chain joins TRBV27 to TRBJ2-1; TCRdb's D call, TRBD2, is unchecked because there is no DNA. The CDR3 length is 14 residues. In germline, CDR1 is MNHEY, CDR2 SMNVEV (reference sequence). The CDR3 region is CASRGLAVYNEQFF.

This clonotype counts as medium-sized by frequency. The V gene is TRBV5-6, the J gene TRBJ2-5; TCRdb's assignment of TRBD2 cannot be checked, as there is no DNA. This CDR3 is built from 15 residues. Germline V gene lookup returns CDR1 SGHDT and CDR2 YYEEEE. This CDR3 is CASSLGGGLGRTQYF. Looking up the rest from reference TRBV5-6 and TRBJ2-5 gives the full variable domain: DAGVTQSPTHLIKTRGQQVTLRCSPKSGHDTVSWYQQALGQGPQFIFQYYEEEERQRGNFPDRFSGHQFPNYSSELNVNALLLGDSALYLCASSLGGGLGRTQYFGPGTRLLVL.

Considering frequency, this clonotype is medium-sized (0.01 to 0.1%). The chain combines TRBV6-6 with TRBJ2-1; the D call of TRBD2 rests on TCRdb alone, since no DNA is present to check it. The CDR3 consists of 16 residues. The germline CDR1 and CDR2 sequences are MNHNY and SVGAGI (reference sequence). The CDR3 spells CASSDPGTSGMNEQFF.

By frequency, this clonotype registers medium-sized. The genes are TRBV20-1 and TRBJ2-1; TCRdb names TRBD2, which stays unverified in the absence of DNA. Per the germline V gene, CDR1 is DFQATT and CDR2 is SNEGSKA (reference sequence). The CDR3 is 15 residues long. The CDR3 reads CSASLTSGGGNEQFF.

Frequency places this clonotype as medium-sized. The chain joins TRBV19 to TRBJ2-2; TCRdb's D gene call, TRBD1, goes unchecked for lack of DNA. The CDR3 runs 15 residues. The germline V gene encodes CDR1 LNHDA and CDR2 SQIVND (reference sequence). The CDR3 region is CASIAGTGGSGELFF.

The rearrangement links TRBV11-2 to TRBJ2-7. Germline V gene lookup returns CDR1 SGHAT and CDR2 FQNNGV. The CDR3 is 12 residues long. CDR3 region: CASSSLFSEQYF.

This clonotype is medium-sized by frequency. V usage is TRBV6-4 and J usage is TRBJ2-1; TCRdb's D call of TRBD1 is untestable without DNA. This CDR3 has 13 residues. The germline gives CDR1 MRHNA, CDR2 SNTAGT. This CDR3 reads CASSEGQWGEQFF.

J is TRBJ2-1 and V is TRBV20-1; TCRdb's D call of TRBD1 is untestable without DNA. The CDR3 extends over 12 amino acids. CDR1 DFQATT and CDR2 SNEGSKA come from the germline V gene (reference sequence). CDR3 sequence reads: CSASGGAHEQFF.

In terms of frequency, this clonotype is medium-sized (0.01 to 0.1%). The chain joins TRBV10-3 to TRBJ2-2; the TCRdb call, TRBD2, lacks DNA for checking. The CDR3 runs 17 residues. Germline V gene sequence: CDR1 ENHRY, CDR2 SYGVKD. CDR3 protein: CAISDSGGGAITGELFF.

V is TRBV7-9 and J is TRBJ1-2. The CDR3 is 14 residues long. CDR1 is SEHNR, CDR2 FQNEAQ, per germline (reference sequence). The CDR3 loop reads CARRGWDGPYGYTF.

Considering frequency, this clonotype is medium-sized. The CDR3 is CSARVQDRASEQYF. The chain recombines TRBV20-1 with TRBJ2-7; the TCRdb D gene call, TRBD1, has no DNA to confirm it. This CDR3 region has 14 residues. Per the germline V gene, CDR1 is DFQATT and CDR2 is SNEGSKA (reference sequence).

The CDR3 region is CASSLGISGNTIYF. V gene TRBV7-2 combines with J gene TRBJ1-3. Germline V gene data show CDR1 as SGHTA and CDR2 as FQGNSA. The CDR3 covers 14 residues.

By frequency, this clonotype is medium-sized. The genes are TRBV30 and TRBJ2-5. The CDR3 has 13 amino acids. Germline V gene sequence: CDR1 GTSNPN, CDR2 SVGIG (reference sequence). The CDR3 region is CAWSVTAQETQYF.

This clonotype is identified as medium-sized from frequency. The CDR3 here is CAISRDRGRTDTQYF. The rearrangement uses TRBV10-3 and TRBJ2-3; the D call from TCRdb, TRBD1, cannot be confirmed without DNA. Germline CDR1 is ENHRY and CDR2 is SYGVKD. CDR3 size: 15 residues.

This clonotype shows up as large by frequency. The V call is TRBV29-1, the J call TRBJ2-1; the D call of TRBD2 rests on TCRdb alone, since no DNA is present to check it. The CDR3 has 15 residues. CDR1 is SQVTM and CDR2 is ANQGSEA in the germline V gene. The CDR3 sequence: CSVNLRGGVYNEQFF.

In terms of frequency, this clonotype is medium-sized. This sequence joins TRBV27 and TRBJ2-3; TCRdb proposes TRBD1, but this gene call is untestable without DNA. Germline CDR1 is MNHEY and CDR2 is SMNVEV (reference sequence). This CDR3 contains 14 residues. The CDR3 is CASRRALGENTQYF.

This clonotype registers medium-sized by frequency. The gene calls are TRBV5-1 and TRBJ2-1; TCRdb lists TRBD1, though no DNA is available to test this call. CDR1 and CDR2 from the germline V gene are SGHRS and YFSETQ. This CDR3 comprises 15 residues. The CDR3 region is CASSWGRGQSNEQFF.

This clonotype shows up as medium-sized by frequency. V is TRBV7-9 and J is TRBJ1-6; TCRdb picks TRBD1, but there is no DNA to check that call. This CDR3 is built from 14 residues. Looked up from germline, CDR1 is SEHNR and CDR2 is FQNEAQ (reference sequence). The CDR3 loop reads CASSLGQAGSPLHF.